The rows below give T cell receptor beta chains drawn from one sample of a study of tumor-infiltrating lymphocytes in primary liver carcinoma. TCRdb re-called the multiplex PCR reads through MiXCR, storing one row per CDR3 protein. The sample lists approximately 88,000 distinct CDR3 sequences; 68% were seen once. The sequenced material came from tumor-adjacent normal liver tissue. These receptors all stem from a man between 40 and 49 years old with primary liver carcinoma and hepatitis B virus infection. Each CDR3 is given with its conserved first and last residue. Fields, in order: J gene, clone size, V gene, D gene, CDR3 DNA, CDR3 protein. A D gene is named only where the DNA matches it firmly. Size is omitted from some rows. Given values are once, few, many or a class for expanded clones.

J gene: TRBJ1-2
clone size: -
V gene: TRBV25-1
D gene: -
CDR3 DNA: TGTGCCAGCAGTGAACAATCAGGGAGTCACTATGGCTACACCTTC
CDR3 protein: CASSEQSGSHYGYTF

J gene: TRBJ1-5
clone size: few
V gene: TRBV19
D gene: -
CDR3 DNA: TGTGCCAGTAGTATAGGGATCGATTGGGGCAATCAGCCCCAGCATTTT
CDR3 protein: CASSIGIDWGNQPQHF

J gene: TRBJ2-7
clone size: -
V gene: TRBV10-2
D gene: -
CDR3 DNA: TGTTCCAGCAGTGAGGATGTCGACCCCTACGAGCAGTACTTC
CDR3 protein: CSSSEDVDPYEQYF

J gene: TRBJ2-7
clone size: -
V gene: TRBV11-2
D gene: -
CDR3 DNA: TGTGCCAGCAGCTCAGGACAGTGCGGCCGCGAGCAGTACTTC
CDR3 protein: CASSSGQCGREQYF

J gene: TRBJ2-3
clone size: many
V gene: TRBV4-1
D gene: -
CDR3 DNA: TGCGCCAGCAGCCAATCGACAGATACGCAGTATTTT
CDR3 protein: CASSQSTDTQYF

J gene: TRBJ2-2
clone size: -
V gene: TRBV5-1
D gene: -
CDR3 DNA: TGCGCCAGCAGCTTGGCCTTGATGGCTACGAACACCGGGGAGCTGTTTTTT
CDR3 protein: CASSLALMATNTGELFF

J gene: TRBJ1-2
clone size: -
V gene: TRBV11-2
D gene: -
CDR3 DNA: TGTGACAGCAGCAGAACCTACAGCGACGGGGGATTAGGCTACACCTTC
CDR3 protein: CDSSRTYSDGGLGYTF

J gene: TRBJ2-7
clone size: -
V gene: TRBV4-1
D gene: -
CDR3 DNA: TGTGCCATCAGCCAAGATCCGAGGCCCGCCTACGAGCAGTACTTC
CDR3 protein: CAISQDPRPAYEQYF

J gene: TRBJ2-7
clone size: many
V gene: TRBV6-5
D gene: TRBD1
CDR3 DNA: TGTGCCAGCTACCCGGGACAGGGGCACTACGAGCAGTACTTC
CDR3 protein: CASYPGQGHYEQYF

J gene: TRBJ2-7
clone size: many
V gene: TRBV12-3/TRBV12-4
D gene: TRBD1
CDR3 DNA: TGTGCCAGCCTAGATCTGCTCCGGGACAGGGGAACCGAGCAGTACTTC
CDR3 protein: CASLDLLRDRGTEQYF

J gene: TRBJ2-3
clone size: -
V gene: TRBV7-2
D gene: TRBD2
CDR3 DNA: TGTGCCAGCAGCAGATTAGCGGGAGGGAACACAGATACGCAGTATTTT
CDR3 protein: CASSRLAGGNTDTQYF

J gene: TRBJ2-3
clone size: -
V gene: TRBV12-3/TRBV12-4
D gene: -
CDR3 DNA: TGTGTCAGCAGAGGAGCCACAAATACGCAGTATTTT
CDR3 protein: CVSRGATNTQYF

J gene: TRBJ2-6
clone size: -
V gene: TRBV12-3/TRBV12-4
D gene: -
CDR3 DNA: TGTGCTAACAGTCGAGCTGGGGCCAACGTCCTGACTTTC
CDR3 protein: CANSRAGANVLTF

J gene: TRBJ2-1
clone size: -
V gene: TRBV2
D gene: TRBD2
CDR3 DNA: TGTGTCAGCAAAGGACTAGCGGGCCCAAATTACAATGAGCAGTTCTTC
CDR3 protein: CVSKGLAGPNYNEQFF

J gene: TRBJ2-3
clone size: many
V gene: TRBV10-3
D gene: TRBD2
CDR3 DNA: TGTGCCATCAGCCCGGGACTAGCGGGTATTGCAGATACGCAGTATTTT
CDR3 protein: CAISPGLAGIADTQYF

J gene: TRBJ2-1
clone size: many
V gene: TRBV12-3/TRBV12-4
D gene: TRBD2
CDR3 DNA: TGTGCCACGCTAGCGGGCCTCTCCTACAATGAGCAGTTCTTC
CDR3 protein: CATLAGLSYNEQFF

J gene: TRBJ1-1
clone size: -
V gene: TRBV11-3
D gene: -
CDR3 DNA: TGTGCCAGCAGCTTAGCAGAGGGGTCTGAAGCTTTTTTT
CDR3 protein: CASSLAEGSEAFF

J gene: TRBJ2-1
clone size: -
V gene: TRBV11-3
D gene: -
CDR3 DNA: TGTGCTAGCAGCTCCCGGGATAGCACCAATGAACAGTTCTTC
CDR3 protein: CASSSRDSTNEQFF

J gene: TRBJ2-2
clone size: few
V gene: TRBV27
D gene: -
CDR3 DNA: TGTGCCAGCAGTTTAAACACCGGGGAGCTGTTTTTT
CDR3 protein: CASSLNTGELFF

J gene: TRBJ2-7
clone size: -
V gene: TRBV12-3/TRBV12-4
D gene: -
CDR3 DNA: TGTGCCAGCAGTCCTCGGATAGGGGCGGGGGAGCAGTACTTC
CDR3 protein: CASSPRIGAGEQYF

J gene: TRBJ2-7
clone size: -
V gene: TRBV7-9
D gene: -
CDR3 DNA: TGTGCCAGCAGCTTAGGATGGTACCAGTGTAACGAGCAGTACTTC
CDR3 protein: CASSLGWYQCNEQYF

J gene: TRBJ2-7
clone size: -
V gene: TRBV11-2
D gene: -
CDR3 DNA: TGTGCCTGCAGCCTCGGCGGGACTCTATCCTACGCGCAGTACTTC
CDR3 protein: CACSLGGTLSYAQYF

J gene: TRBJ2-5
clone size: -
V gene: TRBV11-2
D gene: -
CDR3 DNA: TGTGCCAGCAGCCCGTCCATAGGGGCTGGGGAGACCCATTATTTC
CDR3 protein: CASSPSIGAGETHYF

J gene: TRBJ2-7
clone size: -
V gene: TRBV11-2
D gene: -
CDR3 DNA: TGTGCCAGCAGCTGGCAGGGGGGACTGGGCTACGGGCAATACTTC
CDR3 protein: CASSWQGGLGYGQYF

J gene: TRBJ2-7
clone size: -
V gene: TRBV28
D gene: -
CDR3 DNA: TGTGCCAGTAGCCTAATGTTCGGCGAGCAGTGCTTC
CDR3 protein: CASSLMFGEQCF

J gene: TRBJ2-1
clone size: -
V gene: TRBV11-1
D gene: -
CDR3 DNA: TGTGCCAGCAGCGATACAGCGAGCAAGGATGAGCAGTTCTTC
CDR3 protein: CASSDTASKDEQFF

J gene: TRBJ2-5
clone size: -
V gene: TRBV11-2
D gene: TRBD2
CDR3 DNA: TGTGCCTGCGTGGGGGGGGACCAAGAGACCCACTACTTC
CDR3 protein: CACVGGDQETHYF

J gene: TRBJ2-7
clone size: -
V gene: TRBV7-9
D gene: -
CDR3 DNA: TGTGCCAGCAGCTCCCAGGGGGGGCCCTACGGGCAGTACTTC
CDR3 protein: CASSSQGGPYGQYF

J gene: TRBJ2-1
clone size: -
V gene: TRBV11-2
D gene: -
CDR3 DNA: TGTGTCAGCAGCCCCAACTATGGCGATGAGCAGTTCTTC
CDR3 protein: CVSSPNYGDEQFF

J gene: TRBJ2-7
clone size: -
V gene: TRBV4-2
D gene: TRBD1
CDR3 DNA: TGTGCCAGCGGACAGGGACAGGGGATGACCTACGAGCAGTACTTC
CDR3 protein: CASGQGQGMTYEQYF

J gene: TRBJ1-2
clone size: -
V gene: TRBV14
D gene: -
CDR3 DNA: TGTGCCAGCAGCCAAGTCGGGCGTGAATATGGCTACACCTTC
CDR3 protein: CASSQVGREYGYTF

J gene: TRBJ2-5
clone size: many
V gene: TRBV30
D gene: -
CDR3 DNA: TGTGCCTGGAGTCCACTCAGCCAAGAGACCCAGTACTTC
CDR3 protein: CAWSPLSQETQYF

J gene: TRBJ2-6
clone size: -
V gene: TRBV6-5
D gene: TRBD1
CDR3 DNA: TGTGCCAGCAGGAGGTTTGGACAGGGGAGCTCTGGGGCCGACGTCCTGACTTTC
CDR3 protein: CASRRFGQGSSGADVLTF

J gene: TRBJ2-3
clone size: many
V gene: TRBV30
D gene: TRBD2
CDR3 DNA: TGTGCCTGGAGTCGCGGACTAGCGGGGAACACAGATACGCAGTATTTT
CDR3 protein: CAWSRGLAGNTDTQYF

J gene: TRBJ2-2
clone size: -
V gene: TRBV6-1
D gene: TRBD1
CDR3 DNA: TGTGCCAGCAGTGAAACAGGGGAAATCGGGGAGCTGTTTTTT
CDR3 protein: CASSETGEIGELFF

J gene: TRBJ1-1
clone size: -
V gene: TRBV7-9
D gene: -
CDR3 DNA: TGTGCCAGCAGCTTACAGGGGTTAGGGGGGAGGAACGCTGAAGCTTTCTTT
CDR3 protein: CASSLQGLGGRNAEAFF

J gene: TRBJ2-1
clone size: -
V gene: TRBV4-1
D gene: -
CDR3 DNA: TGCGCCGGCAGCCAGCTAAGACTAGACAATGAGCAGTTCTTC
CDR3 protein: CAGSQLRLDNEQFF

J gene: TRBJ2-7
clone size: -
V gene: TRBV12-3/TRBV12-4
D gene: TRBD2
CDR3 DNA: TGTGCCAGCAGCCAGTTCCCAGGACTAGCGCAAGGCGAGGAGCAGTACTTC
CDR3 protein: CASSQFPGLAQGEEQYF

J gene: TRBJ2-7
clone size: -
V gene: TRBV6-1
D gene: -
CDR3 DNA: TGTGTCAGCACGTTCACTCTCCTAGAAGAACAGTACTTC
CDR3 protein: CVSTFTLLEEQYF

J gene: TRBJ2-7
clone size: many
V gene: TRBV6-5
D gene: -
CDR3 DNA: TGTGCCAGCAGTGAGGGATCCCCCTACGAGCAGTACTTC
CDR3 protein: CASSEGSPYEQYF

J gene: TRBJ1-3
clone size: -
V gene: TRBV7-9
D gene: TRBD1
CDR3 DNA: TGTGCCAGCAGCTTAGCAGGGGGCTACGGAAACACCATATATTTT
CDR3 protein: CASSLAGGYGNTIYF

J gene: TRBJ2-3
clone size: -
V gene: TRBV6-6
D gene: TRBD2
CDR3 DNA: TGTTCCATCAGTTACGCGAATCTTAGAGCGGGAGAGGAGACAGATACGCAGTATTTT
CDR3 protein: CSISYANLRAGEETDTQYF

J gene: TRBJ2-7
clone size: many
V gene: TRBV30
D gene: -
CDR3 DNA: TGTGCCTGGAGTGTACTAGAGGGAAACGAGCAGTACTTC
CDR3 protein: CAWSVLEGNEQYF

J gene: TRBJ2-1
clone size: -
V gene: TRBV11-2
D gene: TRBD2
CDR3 DNA: TGTACCAACAGCTCCCAAGCGGGAGGCAGCTACAATGAGCAGTTCTTC
CDR3 protein: CTNSSQAGGSYNEQFF

J gene: TRBJ2-7
clone size: -
V gene: TRBV6-2/TRBV6-3
D gene: -
CDR3 DNA: TGTGCCATCAGTTACGATTGGGGCAGGTCCGTGGAGCAGTACTTC
CDR3 protein: CAISYDWGRSVEQYF

J gene: TRBJ1-5
clone size: many
V gene: TRBV6-5
D gene: TRBD1
CDR3 DNA: TGTGCCAGCAGGGAGGGACAGGGAGGAGTTTATCAGCCCCAGCATTTT
CDR3 protein: CASREGQGGVYQPQHF

J gene: TRBJ2-3
clone size: medium-sized
V gene: TRBV29-1
D gene: -
CDR3 DNA: TGCAGCGTAGCGGAGGGGGGAGACACAGATACGCAGTATTTT
CDR3 protein: CSVAEGGDTDTQYF

J gene: TRBJ2-7
clone size: many
V gene: TRBV12-3/TRBV12-4
D gene: TRBD1
CDR3 DNA: TGTGCCAGCAGCACGGGACAGGGAACCCACGAGCAGTACTTC
CDR3 protein: CASSTGQGTHEQYF

J gene: TRBJ2-7
clone size: -
V gene: TRBV28
D gene: TRBD1
CDR3 DNA: TGTGCCAGCAGCTACAGGGGTCCCTACGAGCAGTACTTC
CDR3 protein: CASSYRGPYEQYF